What follows describes a single TCR beta chain. This clonotype was seen many times. Its specific antigen is unknown. One base away there is no much larger clone; base qualities are not given. Trimming at the junction amounts to 1 base on V and 3 bases on J, and the germline ends lie 6 bases apart. Based on the germline V gene, the CDR1 and CDR2 sequences are SGHTA and FQGNSA. Its CDR3 holds 13 amino acids, cysteine through phenylalanine. The kept DNA is CDR3 alone, 39 bases in frame from the first base. Ophthalmopathy patients had moderately to severely active disease, Clinical Activity Score of at least 3, NOSPECS grade of at least 4, and duration under 3 months. The study excluded patients with uncontrolled infections, other autoimmune diseases, pregnancy or lactation. Diagnoses relied on clinical symptoms, serum thyroxine and TRAb, thyroid ultrasound and orbital computed tomography. PBMCs were separated from approximately 10 ml of fresh peripheral blood using Ficoll-Paque density gradient centrifugation. Total RNA was extracted with Trizol reagent, and quality was checked on an Agilent 2100 Bioanalyzer.

Amplification of TCR beta CDR3 regions was carried out from RNA transcripts. A first-round RT-PCR of the TCR CDR3 used the HTBI primer set with the Qiagen OneStep RT-PCR kit. The libraries were constructed in a second round of multiplex PCR and then size-selected and purified. Sequencing of the libraries was done on an Illumina HiSeq2000 using paired-end 100 bp reads. From the authors' description of their analysis: SOAPnuke was used to process the raw data, throwing out any read that contained adapters or uncalled bases, had a mean Phred below 15, or lacked an exact constant-primer or identifier match. High-quality paired reads were merged using COPE v1.2.5, and each unique nucleotide sequence was defined as a clonotype. MiTCR v1.1 was used to align the clonotypes against IMGT TRBV, TRBD and TRBJ reference segments. The analysis was restricted to V-J combinations with a frequency above 0.0001, which together covered around 99% of the repertoires. The TCS score was defined as F50 (clonal expansion) divided by E x V (chaos), with BLOSUM62-based TCRdist calculated between CDR3 peptides within each V-J. Welch's t-statistics and random forest reduced 514 V-J features to 13, which were used in a naive Bayes classifier (R e1071). Thyroid-blood repertoire similarity was quantified with the Morisita-Horn index. TCRdb passed the public sequencing reads through fastp at Q25 and MiXCR, retaining productive beta sequences. Entries that share a CDR3 protein sequence are merged under the most common genes and DNA. TCRdb, not the authors, supplied the V and J calls. A total of more than 500,000 distinct CDR3 sequences appear in this sample, over 12% of them only once. The ten largest make up around 4.5% of the sample.

This entry comes from a study of T cells in Graves' hyperthyroidism and ophthalmopathy (dated by TCRdb to about 2019). The study in broad terms: Peripheral blood was collected at initial diagnosis, before any treatment. In roughly six Graves' hyperthyroidism patients, the study also compared T-cell repertoires from thyroid tissue with T-cell repertoires from blood. Following sampling, methimazole starting at 30 mg daily was given to hyperthyroidism patients, and high-dose intravenous methylprednisolone was given to ophthalmopathy patients. Prospective prediction of ophthalmopathy was tested in an independent validation cohort consisting of 18 to 20 hyperthyroidism patients and 15 or so patients who later progressed to ophthalmopathy. The paper reports TCR Vbeta CDR3 sequencing of some 140 peripheral blood samples: approximately 43 ophthalmopathy, approximately 74 hyperthyroidism and roughly 17 progressor patients. To identify distinguishing TCR V-J signatures, a discovery cohort of around 100 patients was used, comprising 40 to 45 with Graves' ophthalmopathy and 57 with stable Graves' hyperthyroidism. The 95 to 100 discovery patients were randomly divided into training and test sets at a 7:3 ratio.

Broad study findings and their caveats: A model built on a 13 V-J signature distinguished ophthalmopathy from stable hyperthyroidism, reaching about 88% sensitivity and under 84% specificity in cross-validation and 80%/75% in testing. Most expanded thyroid clonotypes (frequency above 0.001) were also detected in blood, suggesting blood repertoires may reflect thyroid immune responses. In validation, progression to ophthalmopathy was predicted by the model with 70.59% sensitivity and about 72% specificity, a median of 6.5 months before onset. No statistical method was used to set the sample size in advance, and investigators knew the group allocation.

This clonotype originated in a woman aged 40 to 50 with Graves' ophthalmopathy. The chain joins TRBV7-2 to TRBJ2-5; the D segment cannot be called with confidence. The sample was blood. The DNA sequence follows: TGTGCCAGCAGCTTAGGCCCCGAAGAGACCCAGTACTTC. This translates into CASSLGPEETQYF.